This T cell receptor (beta chain) was documented in a study of tumor-infiltrating lymphocytes in primary liver carcinoma. The CDR3 runs 15 residues. The germline CDR1 and CDR2 sequences are MGHRA and YSYEKL. TCR beta cDNA was reverse-transcribed from approximately 0.45 ug of total RNA. The reaction used a constant-region primer and ProtoScript II reverse transcriptase. Employing slightly modified ARM-PCR, three nested multiplex PCR rounds were run, and these gave rise to the TCR beta libraries. TRBV1-TRBV30 forward primers paired with a C-beta reverse primer were used in the first two PCR rounds, which ran about 11 cycles each. TCRdb passed the multiplex PCR reads through MiXCR, listing each CDR3 protein once. The sample lists some 180,000 distinct CDR3 sequences, roughly three fifths occurring once. Study observations and caveats: Tumors had a significantly higher top-250-clone fraction than blood (p = 0.039). In tumor-adjacent and tumor-blood pairs, overlap was lower than in tumor region pairs.

Comments on this clonotype: The antigen remains undetermined. The junction departs from germline at one end; a sequencing error may be responsible.

It was unsorted whole blood that yielded blood RNA, and germline DNA was also extracted. The collection of approximately 4.1 milliliters of peripheral blood preceded surgery. This sequence originates from a middle-aged man with primary liver carcinoma and hepatitis B virus infection. This sequence joins TRBV4-1 and TRBJ1-2, with 7 bases fitting TRBD1. Sequenced material: peripheral blood. Written as DNA, the CDR3 is TGCGCCAGCAGCCATCGACAGGGTGCGGACTATGGCCACACCTTC. It yields the protein CASSHRQGADYGHTF.